Shown below are 15 T cell receptor beta chains from a single sample sequenced in a study of tumor-infiltrating lymphocytes in primary liver carcinoma (dated by TCRdb to 2017 to 2019). Without any cell sorting, total RNA and DNA were extracted together from around 18-30 mg of bulk tissue using the AllPrep DNA/RNA mini kit. Sequencer: Illumina HiSeq 2500. Using a constant-region primer and ProtoScript II reverse transcriptase, TCRbeta-specific cDNA was reverse-transcribed from around 500 ng total RNA. Three nested multiplex PCR rounds, following a slightly modified ARM-PCR procedure, were used to build the TCRbeta libraries. Each of the first two PCR rounds ran for 9 to 11 cycles using multiplex TRBV1-TRBV30 forward primers together with a Cbeta reverse primer. The public reads were run again by TCRdb, first through fastp at Q25 and then through MiXCR, and only productive beta chains were kept. Entries that share a CDR3 protein sequence are merged under the most common genes and DNA. The sample table holds roughly 120,000 distinct CDR3 sequences, of which roughly three fifths were seen once. The ten largest clones add up to about 8% of the sample.

Sample: liver tumor tissue from sampling region 3. This specimen's cell subset or site label, per the study, means: tumor region T3, left-lateral pole. The receptor source for this set is an older woman with primary liver carcinoma and hepatitis B virus infection.

V is TRBV11-2 and J is TRBJ1-2, with unresolved D. V was clipped by 7 bases and J by 11 bases, with 17 bases between them. Germline CDR1 is SGHAT and CDR2 is FQNNGV. The CDR3 contains 12 residues. Written as DNA, the CDR3 is TGTGCCAGCATCCTAGGCAGCGTGGGTTACACCTTC. Protein: CASILGSVGYTF.

As regards this clonotype: A read error may produce the germline difference seen at one junction end. The chain employs TRBV11-1 and TRBJ2-1; no clear D gene. The CDR3 has 14 amino acids. Germline assignment: CDR1 SGHAT and CDR2 FQDESV (reference sequence). The CDR3 protein is CASSLYLADFEQFF. CDR3 nucleotide sequence: TGTGCCAGTAGCTTGTATTTGGCCGATTTTGAGCAGTTCTTC.

This clonotype appeared many times. This chain uses TRBV10-3 with TRBJ1-2, with a weak D call TRBD1 (6 bases). Trimming took off 0 bases at V and 7 bases at J, with 9 bases between the two ends. The CDR3 is 13 residues long. From germline, CDR1 is ENHRY and CDR2 SYGVKD. The DNA for the CDR3 is TGTGCCATCAGTGAGTCGCGGGGGCTTGGCTACACCTTC. Its translation: CAISESRGLGYTF.

Concerning this clonotype itself: This CDR3 is missing its conserved last phenylalanine or tryptophan, likely due to a read error. The DNA is omitted, as the CDR3 cannot be located on it reliably, and the CDR3 follows TCRdb's listing. The rearrangement uses TRBV28 and TRBJ2-7; the tabulated D call, TRBD1, remains unverified against the DNA. Germline V gene lookup returns CDR1 MDHEN and CDR2 SYDVKM. The CDR3 adds up to 15 amino acids, both ends counted. CDR3 in amino acids: CASGFLGTPNYKQYL.

Remarks on this clonotype: A much larger clone differs from this one at a single base, so this may be a read error. This chain joins TRBV5-6 and TRBJ2-5; 7 bases line up with TRBD1. Germline CDR1 SGHDT, CDR2 YYEEEE. CDR3 length: 13 residues. The CDR3 spells CASSVDRLETQHF. The CDR3 DNA is TGTGCCAGCAGCGTGGACAGGTTAGAGACCCAGCACTTC.

This clonotype was counted between two and nine times. The gene calls are TRBV29-1 and TRBJ2-5; weak D call: TRBD1 (6 bases). This CDR3 comprises 13 residues. In germline, CDR1 is SQVTM, CDR2 ANQGSEA. The V end lost 3 bases, the J end lost 0 bases, and 8 bases lay between the germline ends. The CDR3 region is CSVDRGNQETQYF. The CDR3 bases are TGCAGCGTTGACAGGGGTAACCAAGAGACCCAGTACTTC.

The table lists this clonotype with a few counts. Possible read error: a much larger clone is one base away. Since the CDR3 does not end with the conserved phenylalanine or tryptophan, this likely comes from a read error. The rearrangement links TRBV12-3 or TRBV12-4 to TRBJ2-1; D not certain. The V and J ends lost 7 bases and 8 bases respectively, with 15 bases between them. The CDR3 runs 13 residues. The DNA for the CDR3 is TGTGCCAGCACCCCTACCCCGTCGGATGAGCAGTTCCTC. Amino acids: CASTPTPSDEQFL.

The count of this clonotype is one. This is likely a read error, given that the CDR3 carries no conserved phenylalanine or tryptophan at its end. The V gene is TRBV11-2, the J gene TRBJ2-1; D not certain. Germline values: CDR1 SGHAT, CDR2 FQNNGV. V was shortened by 2 bases and J by 4 bases, with 9 bases between the two germline ends. The CDR3 runs 14 residues. Here the CDR3 reads CASSLSGSYNEQFL. CDR3 in DNA: TGTGCCAGCAGCTTAAGTGGGTCGTACAATGAGCAGTTCTTA.

Worth noting for this clonotype: Lacking the conserved final phenylalanine or tryptophan, this CDR3 likely reflects a read error. The V call is TRBV5-6, the J call TRBJ1-1, with 10 bases identical to TRBD1. The germline V gene encodes CDR1 SGHDT and CDR2 YYEEEE. This CDR3 region has 18 residues. The CDR3 nucleotides are TGTACCAGCAGATACCGTAGGACAGGGGGGAATATGAACACTGAAGCTTTCTCT. Translated, it gives CTSRYRRTGGNMNTEAFS.

Notes on this clonotype: Because it lacks the conserved phenylalanine or tryptophan at the end, this CDR3 is likely a read error. The V call is TRBV11-2, the J call TRBJ2-1; D is undetermined. This CDR3 comprises 14 residues. CDR1 is SGHAT and CDR2 is FQNNGV in the germline V gene. The CDR3 loop is CASSLERTNNEQFL. For the CDR3, the DNA is TGTGCCAGCAGTTTAGAACGGACGAACAATGAGCAGTTCCTC.

To note about this clonotype: This is likely a read error, given that the CDR3 carries no conserved phenylalanine or tryptophan at its end. The V and J genes are TRBV29-1 and TRBJ2-5, with 8 bases matching TRBD2. CDR3 size: 14 residues. Germline assignment: CDR1 SQVTM and CDR2 ANQGSEA. As DNA, the CDR3 is TGCAACGTTGCGGCAGCGGGGGCCATGGAGACCCAGTACATC. It codes for CNVAAAGAMETQYI.

In this sample, this clonotype turned up once. Compared with germline, one end of the junction differs, possibly owing to a read error. The chain couples TRBV10-2 to TRBJ2-7; D unclear. CDR1 and CDR2 from the germline V gene are WSHSY and SAAADI. This CDR3 region has 15 residues. The CDR3 DNA is TGCGCCGGCAGTGCGGTATCGGCTACAAACTACGAGCGGTACTTC. It encodes CAGSAVSATNYERYF.

As for this clonotype: A single base separates this from a much larger clone, so it may be a read error. The chain employs TRBV4-2 and TRBJ1-1; possibly TRBD1 for D (5 bases). The germline gives CDR1 LGHNA, CDR2 YNFKEQ. The CDR3 spans 13 residues. The chain's CDR3 is CANSRRGNTEAFF. The DNA of the CDR3 is TGTGCCAACAGCCGGAGGGGGAACACTGAAGCTTTCTTT.

Of note for this clonotype: It is likely a read error, because the conserved phenylalanine at the end of the CDR3 is missing. The CDR3 loop is CNVDSSGANVLTL. Written as DNA, the CDR3 is TGCAACGTTGATAGCTCTGGGGCCAACGTCCTGACTCTC. V gene TRBV29-1 combines with J gene TRBJ2-6; D gene ambiguous. The CDR3 is 13 residues long. Germline CDR1 is SQVTM and CDR2 is ANQGSEA.

Comments on this clonotype: A junction end diverges from the germline sequence, so it may reflect a read error. This rearrangement joins TRBV11-2 to TRBJ2-6, with 7 nucleotides matching TRBD1. The CDR3 spans 18 residues. Germline-derived CDR1 and CDR2 are SGHAT and FQNNGV. This CDR3 is CVSNLPRQGPSGANVLTF. Here the CDR3 DNA reads TGTGTCAGCAACTTGCCGAGACAGGGCCCCTCTGGGGCCAACGTCCTGACTTTC.